The 25 T cell receptor beta chains below all came from one sample that was sequenced in a study of Graves' ophthalmopathy and Graves' hyperthyroidism. Amplification targeted the TCR beta CDR3 regions, with RNA transcripts as the source material. Second-round multiplex PCR followed a first-round RT-PCR using HTBI primers. TCRdb re-called the multiplex PCR reads with MiXCR, one entry per CDR3 protein. Of over a million distinct CDR3 sequences listed, about 38% are singletons. Sequenced: peripheral blood or thyroid tissue (not recorded which). The receptor set was obtained from an adult man with Graves' hyperthyroidism.

Concerning this clonotype itself: This may be a read error: a much more frequent sequence differs by one nucleotide. The chain couples TRBV12-3 or TRBV12-4 to TRBJ1-1; 12 nucleotides agree with TRBD1. This CDR3 region has 12 residues. The trim removed 7 bases at V and 10 bases at J, leaving 4 bases unmatched. CDR3 amino acids: CASTMGQGAAFF. In DNA form, the CDR3 reads TGTGCCAGCACGATGGGACAGGGGGCAGCTTTCTTT.

This clonotype has at least ten counts. The chain combines TRBV10-2 with TRBJ2-7; D is perhaps TRBD1 (6 bases). This CDR3 spans 14 amino acids. V was shortened by 0 bases and J by 6 bases, with 12 bases between the two germline ends. The germline gives CDR1 WSHSY, CDR2 SAAADI. The CDR3 DNA reads TGCGCCAGCAGTGAGTCGGGTCAGGGGAGCGAGCAGTACTTC. This encodes CASSESGQGSEQYF.

The chain carries TRBV15 and TRBJ2-6; D gene uncertain. There are 17 residues in the CDR3. Trimming pared 4 bases from V and 3 bases from J, leaving 16 bases between. Germline V gene sequence: CDR1 LNHNV, CDR2 YYDKDF (reference sequence). CDR3 in amino acids: CATSKDRAFGGANVLTF. As DNA, the CDR3 is TGTGCCACCAGCAAAGATAGAGCATTTGGTGGGGCCAACGTCCTGACTTTC.

V gene TRBV25-1 combines with J gene TRBJ1-2; no reliable D call. The CDR3 has 15 residues. Germline CDR1 and CDR2: MGHDK and SYGVNS. V gave up 2 bases and J gave up 4 bases, with 14 bases separating them. DNA of the CDR3: TGTGCCAGCAGTGAAGCGCGGATTTCGGCCTATGGCTACACCTTC. Its protein is CASSEARISAYGYTF.

This CDR3 reads CASSAAHHVGGYTF. The DNA of the CDR3 is TGTGCCAGCAGCGCAGCGCACCATGTAGGTGGCTACACCTTC. The chain combines TRBV7-9 with TRBJ1-2; D ambiguous. The ends were cut back, 5 bases at V and 7 bases at J, with 17 bases in the middle. CDR1 is SEHNR and CDR2 is FQNEAQ in the germline V gene (reference sequence). The CDR3 loop spans 14 amino acids.

This clonotype was observed many times. The gene calls are TRBV15 and TRBJ1-2, with D unresolved. V was pared by 5 bases and J by 7 bases, with 17 bases between. The CDR3 covers 14 residues. Germline values: CDR1 LNHNV, CDR2 YYDKDF (reference sequence). The CDR3 sequence is CATSPGEAWGGYTF. CDR3 nucleotide sequence: TGTGCCACCAGCCCGGGCGAAGCATGGGGTGGCTACACCTTC.

This clonotype came up once. The chain has TRBV5-6 and TRBJ2-7, with D hard to call. The CDR3 covers 15 residues. The germline V and J ends were trimmed by 5 bases and 2 bases, with 17 bases remaining between them. Germline V gives CDR1 SGHDT, CDR2 YYEEEE. CDR3 in DNA: TGTGCCAGCAGAACTCAATTGGCAGACACCTACGAGCAGTACTTC. Translated, it gives CASRTQLADTYEQYF.

The sample holds a few counts of this clonotype. This sequence joins TRBV12-3 or TRBV12-4 and TRBJ2-7; D might be TRBD2 (5 bases). The CDR3 loop spans 13 amino acids. V lost 3 bases, J lost 4 bases, and 10 bases lay in between. The CDR3, as DNA: TGTGCCAGCAGTTTTCTCGGGAAATACGAGCAGTACTTC. This codes for CASSFLGKYEQYF.

Many counts were recorded for this clonotype. This rearrangement joins TRBV6-5 to TRBJ2-5, with D maybe TRBD2 (6 bases). The CDR3 runs 15 residues. Trimming removed 5 bases from V and 4 bases from J, with 17 bases in between. Germline values: CDR1 MNHEY, CDR2 SVGAGI. The CDR3 DNA reads TGTGCCAGCAGTCTTATGGAGGGGACGACAGAGACCCAGTACTTC. Its translation: CASSLMEGTTETQYF.

The chain couples TRBV7-9 to TRBJ2-5, with a weak D call TRBD1 (5 bases). The ends were cut back, 0 bases at V and 3 bases at J, with 8 bases in the middle. CDR1 is SEHNR, CDR2 FQNEAQ, per germline (reference sequence). The CDR3 extends over 14 amino acids. CDR3 region: CASSLAGLEETQYF. The CDR3 nucleotides read TGTGCCAGCAGCTTAGCGGGGCTAGAAGAGACCCAGTACTTC.

In this sample, this clonotype turned up many times. The rearrangement joins TRBV6-6 to TRBJ1-1; TRBD1 might be the D (5 bases). The CDR3 runs to 13 residues. V lost 7 bases, J lost 10 bases, and 19 bases lay in between. From germline, CDR1 is MNHNY and CDR2 SVGAGI (reference sequence). The CDR3 spells CASIPTRDSGAFF. DNA of the CDR3: TGTGCCAGCATCCCAACCAGGGACTCGGGAGCTTTCTTT.

This clonotype was observed at least ten times. The chain joins TRBV4-2 to TRBJ1-6; D not certain. From germline, CDR1 is LGHNA and CDR2 YNFKEQ. V lost 1 base and J lost 10, with 8 bases in between. This CDR3 spans 13 amino acids. The chain's CDR3 is CASSQVSESPLHF. Here the CDR3 DNA reads TGTGCCAGCAGCCAAGTTTCAGAATCACCCCTCCACTTT.

Ten or more counts support this clonotype. The V call is TRBV25-1, the J call TRBJ2-5; D not certain. This CDR3 is built from 14 residues. Germline CDR1 MGHDK, CDR2 SYGVNS. The V end was cut by 3 bases, the J end by 0 bases, with 8 bases between. The CDR3 nucleotides are TGTGCCAGCAGTGACATAGCCTACCAAGAGACCCAGTACTTC. The encoded protein is CASSDIAYQETQYF.

This clonotype has ten or more counts. The CDR3 sequence: CASSPKIAGANVLTF. CDR3 sequence (DNA): TGTGCCAGCAGCCCTAAGATAGCTGGGGCCAACGTCCTGACTTTC. The chain combines TRBV6-5 with TRBJ2-6; no clear D gene. The CDR3 is 15 amino acids. The V end was cut by 6 bases, the J end by 2 bases, with 11 bases between. Germline V CDR1 and CDR2: MNHEY, SVGAGI.

V and J are TRBV12-5 and TRBJ1-6, with TRBD1 matching over 8 bases. The germline CDR1 and CDR2 sequences are LGHNT and FRNRAP. With V trimmed by 1 base and J by 0 bases, 2 bases remained unmatched. The CDR3 spans 17 residues. The CDR3 region is CASGLEQGASYNSPLHF. The CDR3 DNA sequence: TGTGCTAGTGGTTTGGAGCAGGGGGCCTCCTATAATTCACCCCTCCACTTT.

V usage is TRBV20-1 and J usage is TRBJ2-5, with a weak D call TRBD2 (6 bases). CDR1 DFQATT and CDR2 SNEGSKA come from the germline V gene (reference sequence). The CDR3 runs to 14 residues. V gave up 6 bases and J gave up 5 bases, with 19 bases separating them. CDR3 residues: CSAEGSLRRETQYF. The CDR3, as DNA: TGCAGTGCGGAGGGTAGTCTCAGGCGGGAGACCCAGTACTTC.

This clonotype showed up just a few times. The chain uses TRBV29-1 and TRBJ2-3, with TRBD2 matching 9 bases. This CDR3 has 15 amino acids. Losses at the gene ends were 0 bases for V and 3 bases for J; bases not matched to a gene: 4. CDR1 and CDR2 (germline): SQVTM, ANQGSEA. The CDR3: CSVEDLSGSTDTQYF. The CDR3 coding sequence is TGCAGCGTTGAAGATCTTAGCGGGAGTACAGATACGCAGTATTTT.

This clonotype was seen ten or more times. The chain recombines TRBV6-5 with TRBJ1-1; D gene unclear. Trimming cost V 2 bases and J 2 bases, with 6 bases left between them. In germline, CDR1 is MNHEY, CDR2 SVGAGI. This CDR3 is 13 amino acids long. This CDR3 is CASSYGPNTEAFF. Written as DNA, the CDR3 is TGTGCCAGCAGTTACGGTCCTAACACTGAAGCTTTCTTT.

This clonotype was counted ten times or more. The rearrangement links TRBV7-2 to TRBJ2-5; 11 bases are shared with TRBD2. This CDR3 comprises 15 residues. Germline CDR1 and CDR2: SGHTA and FQGNSA. V lost 6 bases, J lost 7 bases, and 10 bases stayed unmatched. CDR3 loop: CASRNQTSGIGTQYF. The CDR3 nucleotides read TGTGCCAGCAGAAACCAGACTAGCGGGATCGGGACCCAGTACTTC. Complete variable domain (other parts from reference TRBV7-2 and TRBJ2-5): GAGVSQSPSNKVTEKGKDVELRCDPISGHTALYWYRQSLGQGLEFLIYFQGNSAPDKSGLPSDRFSAERTGGSVSTLTIQRTQQEDSAVYLCASRNQTSGIGTQYFGPGTRLLVL.

This clonotype was counted ten times or more. V and J are TRBV19 and TRBJ1-4, with 7 nucleotides matching TRBD1. Germline-derived CDR1 and CDR2 are LNHDA and SQIVND (reference sequence). This CDR3 is built from 13 residues. V trimming: 8 bases; J trimming: 6 bases; junction bases outside the gene matches: 6. In DNA form, the CDR3 reads TGTGCCAGTTTCCGACAGGGCGATGAAAAACTGTTTTTT. Translated: CASFRQGDEKLFF.

The rearrangement links TRBV25-1 to TRBJ1-1; the D gene is possibly TRBD1 (5 bases). CDR1 and CDR2 from the germline V gene are MGHDK and SYGVNS. The CDR3 contains 12 residues. With 8 bases removed from V and 7 bases from J, the gap between germline ends came to 14 bases. This CDR3 reads CASGLRGGEAFF. The DNA for the CDR3 is TGTGCCAGCGGCCTACGGGGGGGTGAAGCTTTCTTT.

This rearrangement joins TRBV20-1 to TRBJ1-3; D might be TRBD1 (5 bases). Germline assignment: CDR1 DFQATT and CDR2 SNEGSKA (reference sequence). This CDR3 is 16 amino acids long. The V and J ends lost 0 bases and 3 bases respectively, with 15 bases between them. The CDR3 is CSARDLHRGVGNTIYF. In DNA form, the CDR3 reads TGCAGTGCTAGAGACTTACATCGGGGCGTTGGAAACACCATATATTTT.

This clonotype came up many times. V and J are TRBV7-2 and TRBJ1-5, with D possibly being TRBD1 (6 bases). Germline lookup yields CDR1 SGHTA and CDR2 FQGNSA. The CDR3 is 15 amino acids. The germline V and J ends were trimmed by 1 base and 6 bases, with 13 bases remaining between them. The CDR3 sequence is CASSLGLGGGQPQHF. The CDR3 DNA reads as TGTGCCAGCAGCTTAGGTCTAGGGGGTGGTCAGCCCCAGCATTTT.

J is TRBJ1-1 and V is TRBV28; 7 bases line up with TRBD1. With 3 bases clipped from V and 1 base from J, the junction kept 8 bases outside the gene matches. CDR1 is MDHEN, CDR2 SYDVKM, per germline. The CDR3 totals 16 residues. CDR3 loop: CASSLRQGKKNTEAFF. DNA for the CDR3: TGTGCCAGCAGTTTGCGACAGGGCAAAAAGAACACTGAAGCTTTCTTT.

This clonotype occurred many times. This sequence joins TRBV29-1 and TRBJ2-2, with D perhaps assigned TRBD1 or TRBD2 (5 bases each). The CDR3 totals 15 residues. V lost 6 bases to trimming and J lost 0 bases, with 14 bases between them. From germline, CDR1 is SQVTM and CDR2 ANQGSEA. Written as DNA, the CDR3 is TGCAGCGTCCTACCCGGGACGGCGAACACCGGGGAGCTGTTTTTT. Amino acids: CSVLPGTANTGELFF.